This entry lists 8 T cell receptor beta chains sequenced from one sample in a study of T cell repertoires in cytomegalovirus infection. Using its own MiXCR run on the reads, TCRdb lists one record per CDR3 protein. Counted here are some 500,000 distinct CDR3 sequences, about 33% occurring once; the ten biggest clones make up roughly a sixth. Their recognized antigens are unknown. Source: cultured PBMCs, taken from culture after CMV antigen stimulation. The receptors were sampled from a human donor in good health (CMV status not recorded). Some clones in this sample may be carry-over from other donors' samples.

This clonotype was counted only a few times. The rearrangement uses TRBV24-1 and TRBJ2-2; D possibly corresponds to TRBD2 (7 bases). Germline CDR1 reads KGHDR; CDR2 reads SFDVKD. V was cut by 8 bases and J by 2 bases, with 11 bases left in between. This CDR3 contains 14 residues. CDR3 residues: CATTGGLNTGELFF. CDR3 DNA: TGTGCCACCACGGGGGGCCTTAACACCGGGGAGCTGTTTTTT.

This clonotype occurred a few times. The genes are TRBV20-1 and TRBJ2-5; TRBD2 matches 7 bases. Germline V gives CDR1 DFQATT, CDR2 SNEGSKA (reference sequence). This CDR3 contains 11 residues. V shed 7 bases and J 4 bases; nucleotides not matched to a gene: 3. CDR3 in amino acids: CSVPGGETQYF. In DNA form, the CDR3 reads TGCAGTGTACCGGGGGGAGAGACCCAGTACTTC.

J is TRBJ2-2 and V is TRBV6-2 or TRBV6-3; D unclear. Per the germline V gene, CDR1 is MNHEY and CDR2 is SVGEGT. V lost 3 bases and J lost 13, with 9 bases in between. The CDR3 has 11 amino acids. In DNA, the CDR3 is TGTGCCAGCAGTTATGGGATAAGGCTGTTTTTT. Its protein is CASSYGIRLFF.

DNA for the CDR3: TGTGCCAGTAGTATGGGACGGAGAAATCAGCCCCAGCATTTT. Translating it yields CASSMGRRNQPQHF. The rearrangement links TRBV19 to TRBJ1-5; maybe TRBD1 (5 bases). Per germline, CDR1 LNHDA and CDR2 SQIVND (reference sequence). The CDR3 is made up of 14 amino acids. The ends were cut back, 3 bases at V and 4 bases at J, with 10 bases in the middle.

This clonotype was counted ten times or more. This sequence joins TRBV12-3 or TRBV12-4 and TRBJ2-3; D may match TRBD1 or TRBD2 (5 bases each). The CDR3 spans 17 residues. The V and J ends lost 5 bases and 0 bases respectively, with 18 bases between them. Here the CDR3 reads CASSPGTWFSSTDTQYF. The CDR3 DNA reads TGTGCCAGCAGTCCCGGGACCTGGTTTTCTAGCACAGATACGCAGTATTTT.

This clonotype was recorded a few times. The rearrangement joins TRBV2 to TRBJ1-1, with D possibly matching TRBD1 (6 bases). V lost 8 bases and J lost 3, with 16 bases in between. CDR3 length: 14 amino acids. Germline CDR1 and CDR2: SNHLY and FYNNEI. This CDR3 reads CASADPTGYTEAFF. The CDR3 coding sequence is TGTGCCAGCGCAGATCCGACAGGTTACACTGAAGCTTTCTTT.

This clonotype was recorded a few times. The J gene is TRBJ2-1, the V gene TRBV6-5, with D perhaps TRBD1 or TRBD2 (5 bases each). V gave up 2 bases and J gave up 3 bases, with 11 bases separating them. The germline V gene has CDR1 MNHEY and CDR2 SVGAGI. This CDR3 comprises 15 residues. The CDR3 here is CASSYTGTHYNEQFF. DNA of the CDR3: TGTGCCAGCAGTTACACCGGGACCCACTACAATGAGCAGTTCTTC.

The chain links TRBV6-5 to TRBJ2-7, with 11 nucleotides matching TRBD2. Germline loops: CDR1 MNHEY, CDR2 SVGAGI. This CDR3 contains 15 residues. With V trimmed by 5 bases and J by 0 bases, 3 bases remained unmatched. The CDR3 DNA follows: TGTGCCAGCAGTAAACTAGCGGGGGCCTCCTACGAGCAGTACTTC. Translating gives CASSKLAGASYEQYF.